These 32 T cell receptor beta chains came from one sample sequenced in a study of cytomegalovirus exposure and HLA in healthy donors. Sequencing used immunoSEQ multiplex PCR; TCRdb keeps in-frame clones, though not all of them. Of more than 250,000 clones listed, about nine tenths are singletons. The source material was PBMCs. These receptors were taken from a woman aged 18 to 35 in good health and CMV-seronegative.

Here the CDR3 DNA reads TGTGCCAGCAGCCAAGATCTAGCGGGAGTGGTAGATACGCAGTATTTT. Its translation: CASSQDLAGVVDTQYF. The rearrangement uses TRBV4-2 and TRBJ2-3, with 10 nucleotides matching TRBD2. Germline values: CDR1 LGHNA, CDR2 YNFKEQ. This CDR3 has 16 amino acids. Unmatched junction bases numbered 5, after V lost 0 bases and J lost 5 bases.

The chain carries TRBV28 and TRBJ2-7; TRBD2 might be the D (6 bases). This CDR3 comprises 13 residues. Germline V CDR1 and CDR2: MDHEN, SYDVKM. V lost 7 bases to trimming and J lost 2 bases, with 12 bases between them. The CDR3 reads CASTPPGAYEQYF. The CDR3 DNA reads TGTGCCAGCACCCCTCCGGGGGCCTACGAGCAGTACTTC.

The chain is built from TRBV15 and TRBJ2-7; D may be TRBD2 (5 bases). Trimming pared 1 base from V and 7 bases from J, leaving 11 bases between. CDR3 length equals 13 residues. CDR1 and CDR2 (germline): LNHNV, YYDKDF (reference sequence). The CDR3 protein is CATSRGVGGEQYF. CDR3 sequence (DNA): TGTGCCACCAGCAGAGGTGTGGGCGGGGAGCAGTACTTC.

This chain uses TRBV28 with TRBJ2-7, with TRBD2 matching 13 bases. The CDR3 loop spans 16 amino acids. The trim removed 7 bases at V and 2 bases at J, leaving 8 bases unmatched. Germline values: CDR1 MDHEN, CDR2 SYDVKM. Here the CDR3 reads CASNPGLAGNTYEQYF. CDR3 coding DNA: TGTGCCAGCAACCCGGGACTAGCGGGAAACACCTACGAGCAGTACTTC.

The chain employs TRBV27 and TRBJ2-7; 7 bases fit TRBD1. Trimming at V came to 0 bases and at J to 3 bases, leaving 8 bases not matched to a gene. The CDR3 has 16 amino acids. The germline V gene encodes CDR1 MNHEY and CDR2 SMNVEV (reference sequence). The CDR3 nucleotides read TGTGCCAGCAGTTTATCCCAGACAGGGACGATCTACGAGCAGTACTTC. Residues: CASSLSQTGTIYEQYF.

The chain employs TRBV28 and TRBJ1-1; weak D call: TRBD1 (6 bases). V was clipped by 6 bases and J by 1 base, with 18 bases between them. The CDR3 contains 16 residues. In germline, CDR1 is MDHEN, CDR2 SYDVKM. The CDR3 DNA reads TGTGCCAGCAGGCCTTCCCCCGGGACAAAGAACACTGAAGCTTTCTTT. This translates into CASRPSPGTKNTEAFF.

This rearrangement joins TRBV29-1 to TRBJ1-1, with a tentative D call TRBD1 (6 bases). The CDR3 length is 12 residues. CDR1 is SQVTM and CDR2 is ANQGSEA in the germline V gene. Trimming removed 3 bases from V and 5 bases from J, with 10 bases in between. Here the CDR3 reads CSVEGALTEAFF. CDR3 DNA: TGCAGCGTTGAGGGGGCGCTTACTGAAGCTTTCTTT.

This clone has more than one count but fewer than ten. In DNA form, the CDR3 reads TGTGCCAGCAGGGCGGGGTGGGGTAGGGAGCAGTACTTC. Residues: CASRAGWGREQYF. The rearrangement uses TRBV27 and TRBJ2-7; the D gene is possibly TRBD2 (6 bases). The CDR3 sequence is 13 residues long. V gave up 6 bases and J gave up 7 bases, with 16 bases separating them. The germline CDR1 and CDR2 sequences are MNHEY and SMNVEV (reference sequence).

The count of this clone is one. The chain uses TRBV6-5 and TRBJ2-7, with TRBD2 as a possible D gene (6 bases). V lost 5 bases and J 6 bases, leaving 14 bases between the germline ends. The length of the CDR3 is 13 residues. Germline values: CDR1 MNHEY, CDR2 SVGAGI. The CDR3 bases are TGTGCCAGCAGTCGGACGGAGGGGATCGAGCAGTACTTC. Residues: CASSRTEGIEQYF.

This clone is a singleton in its sample. The chain has TRBV28 and TRBJ2-3; the D is unclear. In germline, CDR1 is MDHEN, CDR2 SYDVKM. Trimming took 1 base from V and 6 from J, leaving 5 bases between them. The CDR3 is made up of 12 amino acids. CDR3 in amino acids: CASSLSFDTQYF. CDR3 nucleotides: TGTGCCAGCAGTTTATCCTTCGATACGCAGTATTTT.

The V and J genes are TRBV5-1 and TRBJ2-3, with a possible D match to TRBD2 (5 bases). CDR3 length: 16 residues. V lost 0 bases to trimming and J lost 0 bases, with 11 bases between them. From germline, CDR1 is SGHRS and CDR2 YFSETQ. The CDR3 DNA sequence: TGCGCCAGCAGCTTGGCCAGCGGCGCTAGCACAGATACGCAGTATTTT. Translated: CASSLASGASTDTQYF.

The chain is built from TRBV29-1 and TRBJ2-1; the match to TRBD2 covers 10 bases. The CDR3 runs to 14 residues. V dropped 5 bases and J dropped 3; count of bases not matched to a gene: 4. CDR1 SQVTM and CDR2 ANQGSEA come from the germline V gene. CDR3 loop: CSVIAGGSYNEQFF. The CDR3 coding sequence is TGCAGCGTTATAGCGGGGGGCAGCTACAATGAGCAGTTCTTC.

In its sample, this clone was seen once. The V and J genes are TRBV20-1 and TRBJ2-1; D not certain. The CDR3 is 11 residues long. From germline, CDR1 is DFQATT and CDR2 SNEGSKA (reference sequence). V shed 1 base and J shed 8 bases, with 6 bases lying between them. The CDR3 protein is CSARVYDEQFF. The CDR3 coding sequence is TGCAGTGCTAGAGTTTATGATGAGCAGTTCTTC.

This chain joins TRBV4-1 and TRBJ2-7, with D maybe TRBD1 (6 bases). In germline, CDR1 is MGHRA, CDR2 YSYEKL. The V end lost 0 bases, the J end lost 2 bases, and 11 bases lay between the germline ends. This CDR3 contains 15 residues. CDR3 nucleotides: TGCGCCAGCAGCCAAGATCGGCAGGGGCCCTACGAGCAGTACTTC. Residues: CASSQDRQGPYEQYF.

V gene TRBV7-9 combines with J gene TRBJ1-2; 7 nucleotides agree with TRBD1. From germline, CDR1 is SEHNR and CDR2 FQNEAQ (reference sequence). Unmatched junction bases numbered 2, after V lost 2 bases and J lost 5 bases. This CDR3 spans 13 amino acids. CDR3 sequence reads: CASSLTGAYGYTF. Written as DNA, the CDR3 is TGTGCCAGCAGCTTAACAGGGGCTTATGGCTACACCTTC.

The chain carries TRBV4-3 and TRBJ2-3; TRBD2 might be the D (5 bases). Between the trimmed V and J ends, which lost 10 bases and 0 bases, there was a span of 11 bases. Per the germline V gene, CDR1 is LGHNA and CDR2 is YSLEER. The CDR3 has 13 residues. The CDR3 DNA follows: TGCGCCACCTCGGGGAAAAGCACAGATACGCAGTATTTT. Translation gives CATSGKSTDTQYF.

The chain employs TRBV6-5 and TRBJ1-1, with TRBD1 as a possible D gene (6 bases). The CDR3 consists of 14 residues. The germline V gene encodes CDR1 MNHEY and CDR2 SVGAGI. V lost 2 bases and J 5 bases, leaving 12 bases between the germline ends. CDR3 region: CASSYLWGRTEAFF. Here the CDR3 DNA reads TGTGCCAGCAGTTACCTTTGGGGGCGGACTGAAGCTTTCTTT.

The chain is built from TRBV6-5 and TRBJ1-5; 7 bases map to TRBD1. Germline CDR1 reads MNHEY; CDR2 reads SVGAGI. V was pared by 6 bases and J by 6 bases, with 5 bases of the junction left unmatched. CDR3 length: 13 residues. In DNA, the CDR3 is TGTGCCAGCAGCACCCGACAGGGTCAGCCCCAGCATTTT. Translation gives CASSTRQGQPQHF.

The chain employs TRBV15 and TRBJ2-7; 10 bases agree with TRBD2. CDR3 length equals 14 residues. The V gene end was trimmed by 5 bases and the J gene end by 6 bases; junction bases not matched to a gene: 7. Germline V lookup: CDR1 LNHNV, CDR2 YYDKDF (reference sequence). The CDR3 loop is CATSGGGLAVEQYF. The CDR3 bases are TGTGCCACCAGCGGGGGAGGACTAGCGGTCGAGCAGTACTTC.

The V and J genes are TRBV28 and TRBJ2-3; 12 bases fit TRBD2. The V gene's germline CDR1 is MDHEN and CDR2 SYDVKM. The CDR3 totals 18 residues. Unmatched junction bases numbered 15, after V lost 7 bases and J lost 4 bases. The CDR3: CASTLGLAGLWGADTQYF. The CDR3 coding sequence is TGTGCCAGCACCCTAGGACTAGCGGGACTATGGGGGGCAGATACGCAGTATTTT.

The CDR3 bases are TGTGCCAGCAGTGAACAGTCTCCTAATGATGAGCAGTTCTTC. This codes for CASSEQSPNDEQFF. The rearrangement joins TRBV6-4 to TRBJ2-1; D is ambiguous. The ends were cut back, 3 bases at V and 8 bases at J, with 14 bases in the middle. This CDR3 region has 14 residues. The germline V gene encodes CDR1 MRHNA and CDR2 SNTAGT.

A single count supports this clone. V and J are TRBV7-2 and TRBJ1-1; no clear D gene. V was pared by 1 base and J by 1 base, with 10 bases between. Germline CDR1 SGHTA, CDR2 FQGNSA. This CDR3 is 15 amino acids long. CDR3 loop: CASSLEGRPNTEAFF. The CDR3 bases are TGTGCCAGCAGCTTAGAAGGGAGGCCGAACACTGAAGCTTTCTTT.

V and J are TRBV7-2 and TRBJ2-7; possibly TRBD1 for D (7 bases). This CDR3 contains 17 residues. Trimming shortened V by 0 bases and J by 3 bases, and 18 bases separated the two germline ends. The V gene's germline CDR1 is SGHTA and CDR2 FQGNSA. The CDR3 nucleotides are TGTGCCAGCAGCTTAGCGGGGACAGCCAGGGGGGACTACGAGCAGTACTTC. This sequence encodes CASSLAGTARGDYEQYF.

J is TRBJ1-2 and V is TRBV29-1; the D is unclear. With 3 bases removed from V and 5 bases from J, the gap between germline ends came to 16 bases. This CDR3 is 14 amino acids long. The germline gives CDR1 SQVTM, CDR2 ANQGSEA. The CDR3 region is CSVDTPGAGYGYTF. In nucleotides, the CDR3 is TGCAGCGTTGACACACCAGGAGCGGGGTATGGCTACACCTTC.

The chain employs TRBV6-1 and TRBJ1-2, with D perhaps matching TRBD1 (6 bases). The CDR3 loop spans 15 amino acids. V lost 8 bases, J lost 4 bases, and 20 bases lay in between. CDR1 is MNHNS and CDR2 is SASEGT in the germline V gene. The DNA of the CDR3 is TGTGCCAGCGTCTCGCCGACAGGACTTGGCTATGGCTACACCTTC. This sequence encodes CASVSPTGLGYGYTF.

V gene TRBV5-5 combines with J gene TRBJ1-1; D unclear. Germline V lookup: CDR1 SGHKS, CDR2 YYEKEE (reference sequence). The V end lost 0 bases, the J end lost 7 bases, and 10 bases lay between the germline ends. This CDR3 contains 13 residues. CDR3 in amino acids: CASSLAGKIEAFF. For the CDR3, the DNA is TGTGCCAGCAGCTTGGCCGGGAAGATTGAAGCTTTCTTT. The full variable domain, its missing parts supplied by reference TRBV5-5 and TRBJ1-1, is DAGVTQSPTHLIKTRGQQVTLRCSPISGHKSVSWYQQVLGQGPQFIFQYYEKEERGRGNFPDRFSARQFPNYSSELNVNALLLGDSALYLCASSLAGKIEAFFGQGTRLTVV.

The V gene is TRBV4-3, the J gene TRBJ2-7; 8 nucleotides match TRBD2. The CDR3 runs to 15 residues. The ends lost 4 bases at V and 3 bases at J; junction bases unmatched: 8. Germline CDR1 reads LGHNA; CDR2 reads YSLEER. This CDR3 reads CASSLRQGLVYEQYF. CDR3 DNA: TGCGCCAGCAGCCTTCGCCAGGGACTAGTCTACGAGCAGTACTTC.

V is TRBV11-3 and J is TRBJ2-5; 8 bases fit TRBD1. After removal of 6 bases from V and 4 bases from J, the junction contained 7 bases not matched to a gene. Germline V gene lookup returns CDR1 SGHNT and CDR2 YENEEA. The CDR3 runs to 14 residues. The CDR3 coding sequence is TGTGCCAGCAGACCCAGGGGGCGCCCAGAGACCCAGTACTTC. It translates to CASRPRGRPETQYF.

V gene TRBV7-9 combines with J gene TRBJ2-2; D perhaps matches TRBD2 (6 bases). Trimming removed 10 bases at V and 1 base at J, with 13 bases between. This CDR3 has 14 amino acids. Germline CDR1 SEHNR, CDR2 FQNEAQ (reference sequence). CDR3 in amino acids: CATPGDLNTGELFF. CDR3 coding DNA: TGTGCCACGCCGGGGGACCTGAACACCGGGGAGCTGTTTTTT.

V usage is TRBV27 and J usage is TRBJ2-1; 9 positions match TRBD2. After removal of 7 bases from V and 9 bases from J, the junction contained 13 bases not matched to a gene. Germline CDR1 MNHEY, CDR2 SMNVEV (reference sequence). This CDR3 contains 15 residues. The CDR3 loop is CASTTIAGAMGEQFF. The CDR3 coding sequence is TGTGCCAGCACCACTATAGCGGGAGCGATGGGTGAGCAGTTCTTC.

The V gene is TRBV6-5, the J gene TRBJ2-1; the match to TRBD2 covers 11 bases. CDR3 length equals 15 residues. Trimming at V came to 2 bases and at J to 6 bases, leaving 3 bases not matched to a gene. CDR1 and CDR2 (germline): MNHEY, SVGAGI. The CDR3 DNA is TGTGCCAGCAGTTACCTGACTAGCGGGACCAATGAGCAGTTCTTC. Translated, it gives CASSYLTSGTNEQFF.

The rearrangement joins TRBV27 to TRBJ2-1, with D hard to call. The V gene's germline CDR1 is MNHEY and CDR2 SMNVEV (reference sequence). The CDR3 is 17 amino acids. Trimming pared 0 bases from V and 5 bases from J, leaving 17 bases between. The DNA for the CDR3 is TGTGCCAGCAGTTTATCGAACACCCCCATTTCAAACAATGAGCAGTTCTTC. This gives the protein CASSLSNTPISNNEQFF.